One sample yielded the 13 T cell receptor beta chains listed below, sequenced in a study of cytomegalovirus exposure and HLA in healthy donors (dated by TCRdb to 2016 to 2017). The library was built by means of the immunoSEQ multiplex PCR assay. A mixture of 60 forward primers for TCR Vbeta segments and 13 reverse primers for TCR Jbeta segments was used in the multiplex PCR. TCRdb retrieved this table from immuneACCESS and kept in-frame rearrangements only. Not all clones are present; in checked studies, unresolved V genes account for under half, and no reason is known for the remainder. For this sample there are about 110,000 clones; about three quarters appear just once. The top ten clonotypes cover 7.8% of the sample. The sequenced sample consisted of PBMCs. The receptor source for this set is a man in his thirties or forties in good health and CMV-seronegative.

J is TRBJ2-7 and V is TRBV11-2; 7 nucleotides align to TRBD2. Germline loops: CDR1 SGHAT, CDR2 FQNNGV. The V segment lost 3 bases and the J segment 1 base; nucleotides outside the gene matches: 3. The CDR3 sequence is 14 residues long. The CDR3, as DNA: TGTGCCAGCAGCTTTGGGGGGGAATCCTACGAGCAGTACTTC. Amino acid sequence: CASSFGGESYEQYF.

The V and J genes are TRBV5-5 and TRBJ1-2, with a weak D call TRBD1 (6 bases). The CDR3 spans 15 residues. From germline, CDR1 is SGHKS and CDR2 YYEKEE (reference sequence). Deletions cut 4 bases from V and 8 bases from J, with 21 bases between. The CDR3: CASSREQGLLGGYTF. CDR3 DNA sequence: TGTGCCAGCAGCAGGGAACAGGGTTTGCTGGGAGGCTACACCTTC.

This chain uses TRBV2 with TRBJ2-7; TRBD2 matches at 8 bases. V dropped 6 bases and J dropped 6; count of bases not matched to a gene: 7. The CDR3 extends over 13 amino acids. CDR1 and CDR2 (germline): SNHLY, FYNNEI. As DNA, the CDR3 is TGTGCCAGCAGAGAAAGCGGGAGAAGCGAGCAGTACTTC. Translated: CASRESGRSEQYF.

This clone was counted between two and nine times. The rearrangement uses TRBV29-1 and TRBJ2-3, with D maybe TRBD2 (6 bases). The germline V and J ends were trimmed by 6 bases and 3 bases, with 19 bases remaining between them. Germline loops: CDR1 SQVTM, CDR2 ANQGSEA. The CDR3 contains 15 residues. Here the CDR3 reads CSVYLLGGITDTQYF. Written as DNA, the CDR3 is TGCAGCGTCTACCTACTGGGCGGGATAACAGATACGCAGTATTTT.

This sequence joins TRBV28 and TRBJ1-1; D might be TRBD1 (5 bases). Germline V CDR1 and CDR2: MDHEN, SYDVKM. Trimming shortened V by 6 bases and J by 6 bases, and 17 bases separated the two germline ends. The CDR3 consists of 14 residues. In DNA, the CDR3 is TGTGCCAGCAGAATTAGGGCAGGGAGGTCTGAAGCTTTCTTT. Amino acids: CASRIRAGRSEAFF.

This clone was detected only a few times. The J gene is TRBJ1-6, the V gene TRBV28; D is unresolved. The CDR3 length is 14 residues. V dropped 10 bases and J dropped 7 bases, with 17 bases sitting between them. Looked up from germline, CDR1 is MDHEN and CDR2 is SYDVKM. CDR3 loop: CATMWSGRNSPLHF. CDR3 sequence (DNA): TGTGCCACCATGTGGTCGGGAAGAAATTCACCCCTCCACTTT.

This clone was seen a few times. The gene calls are TRBV28 and TRBJ1-5; 7 bases are shared with TRBD1. The CDR3 length is 15 residues. Germline V gene lookup returns CDR1 MDHEN and CDR2 SYDVKM. Unmatched junction bases numbered 8, after V lost 5 bases and J lost 4 bases. CDR3 nucleotide sequence: TGTGCCAGCAGTGTTCAGGGGGTCAGTAATCAGCCCCAGCATTTT. Protein: CASSVQGVSNQPQHF.

This clone was picked up a small number of times. The rearrangement uses TRBV2 and TRBJ1-2; D possibly corresponds to TRBD1 (6 bases). With 7 bases removed from V and 8 bases from J, the gap between germline ends came to 20 bases. This CDR3 is built from 14 residues. From germline, CDR1 is SNHLY and CDR2 FYNNEI. The CDR3 DNA reads as TGTGCCAGCACCGAAGGGCGGGGGGCGCCGGGCTACACCTTC. Amino acids: CASTEGRGAPGYTF.

This chain joins TRBV10-3 and TRBJ2-7, with a weak D call TRBD1 (6 bases). This CDR3 region has 15 residues. Germline CDR1 reads ENHRY; CDR2 reads SYGVKD. V dropped 6 bases and J dropped 2 bases, with 17 bases sitting between them. CDR3 protein: CAIRGRGQLAYEQYF. The CDR3 coding sequence is TGTGCCATCAGAGGAAGAGGACAGCTGGCCTACGAGCAGTACTTC.

The chain couples TRBV19 to TRBJ2-7; D possibly corresponds to TRBD1 (5 bases). The CDR3 is 14 amino acids. Trimming left V 6 bases short and J 5 bases short, with 17 bases between. Germline V gene sequence: CDR1 LNHDA, CDR2 SQIVND (reference sequence). The CDR3, as DNA: TGTGCCAGTAGCCCCCCAGGGCGTCGGGACGAGCAGTACTTC. This encodes CASSPPGRRDEQYF.

This clone has just one count. In the same sample, other DNA sequences code for this CDR3. The chain links TRBV7-2 to TRBJ2-5; 10 bases agree with TRBD2. Per the germline V gene, CDR1 is SGHTA and CDR2 is FQGNSA. V gave up 0 bases and J gave up 1 base; unmatched junction bases: 2. This CDR3 contains 16 residues. The CDR3 loop is CASSLALAGGQETQYF. As DNA, the CDR3 is TGTGCCAGCAGCTTAGCTTTAGCGGGGGGCCAAGAGACCCAGTACTTC.

The chain carries TRBV2 and TRBJ1-2; D is unclear. Trimming left V 5 bases short and J 4 bases short, with 14 bases between. This CDR3 spans 14 amino acids. Looked up from germline, CDR1 is SNHLY and CDR2 is FYNNEI. The CDR3 bases are TGTGCCAGCAGTTCCGGACTACTTGGCTATGGCTACACCTTC. It codes for CASSSGLLGYGYTF.

This rearrangement joins TRBV18 to TRBJ1-2, with 10 bases aligning to TRBD1. The V gene end was trimmed by 3 bases and the J gene end by 2 bases; junction bases not matched to a gene: 3. Germline V CDR1 and CDR2: KGHSH, LQKENI. CDR3 length equals 15 residues. The CDR3 region is CASSPAGQGNYGYTF. CDR3 nucleotide sequence: TGTGCCAGCTCACCTGCGGGACAGGGGAACTATGGCTACACCTTC. Looking up the rest from reference TRBV18 and TRBJ1-2 gives the full variable domain: NAGVMQNPRHLVRRRGQEARLRCSPMKGHSHVYWYRQLPEEGLKFMVYLQKENIIDESGMPKERFSAEFPKEGPSILRIQQVVRGDSAAYFCASSPAGQGNYGYTFGSGTRLTVV.